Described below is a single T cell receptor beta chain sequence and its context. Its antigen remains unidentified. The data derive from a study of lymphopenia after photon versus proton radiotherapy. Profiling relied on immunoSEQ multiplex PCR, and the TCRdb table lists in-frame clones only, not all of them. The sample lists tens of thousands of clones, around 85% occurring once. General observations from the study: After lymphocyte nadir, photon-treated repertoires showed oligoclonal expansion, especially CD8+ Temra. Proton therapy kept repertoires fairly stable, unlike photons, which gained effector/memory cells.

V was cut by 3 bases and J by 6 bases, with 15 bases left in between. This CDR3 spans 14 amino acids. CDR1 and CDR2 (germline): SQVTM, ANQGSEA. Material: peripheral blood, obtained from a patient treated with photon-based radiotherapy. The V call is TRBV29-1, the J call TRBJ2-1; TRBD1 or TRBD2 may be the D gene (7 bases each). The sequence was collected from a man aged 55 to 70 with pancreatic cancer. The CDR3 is CSVDARRGGNEQFF. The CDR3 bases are TGCAGCGTTGATGCGCGCAGGGGGGGCAATGAGCAGTTCTTC.